This T cell receptor (beta chain) comes out of a study of shared clonotypes between healthy human individuals. Across the study: Per donor, CD8 memory used one plate, CD8 naive used two, CD4 memory used three and CD4 naive used three.

The repertoire was sequenced with immunoSEQ multiplex PCR; TCRdb's copy has only in-frame clones and lacks some. The data contain about 190,000 clones, about 68% of them seen just once; the ten biggest clones take up over 9.5%. A note on this clone: Its antigen is currently unknown.

The CDR3 runs to 14 residues. General observations from the study: A handful of donors showed sharing of roughly 5% of naive CD4 clonotypes. Non-shared clonotypes showed lower generation probabilities than clonotypes common to all four donors.

Sequencing was done on a sample of memory CD4+ T cells sorted from blood. Specified subset: CD45RA-negative fraction. This TCR was sampled from a man younger than 45 in good health. The rearrangement links TRBV21-1 to TRBJ2-1. TRBV21-1 is labeled a pseudogene. The CDR3 reads CASIKGLAGNEQFF. CDR3 bases: TGTGCCAGCATCAAGGGGCTAGCCGGCAATGAGCAGTTCTTC.